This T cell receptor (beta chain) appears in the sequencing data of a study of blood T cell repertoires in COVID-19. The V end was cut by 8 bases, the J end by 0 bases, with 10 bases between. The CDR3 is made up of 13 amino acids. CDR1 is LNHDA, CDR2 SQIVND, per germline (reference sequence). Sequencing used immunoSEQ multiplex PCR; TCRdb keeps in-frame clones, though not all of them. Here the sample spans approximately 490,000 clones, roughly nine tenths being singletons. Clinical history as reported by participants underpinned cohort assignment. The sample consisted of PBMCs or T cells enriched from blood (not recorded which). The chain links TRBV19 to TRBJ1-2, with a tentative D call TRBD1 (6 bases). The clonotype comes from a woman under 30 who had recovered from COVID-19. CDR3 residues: CASSGQPNYGYTF. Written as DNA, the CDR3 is TGTGCCAGTTCCGGACAGCCTAACTATGGCTACACCTTC.